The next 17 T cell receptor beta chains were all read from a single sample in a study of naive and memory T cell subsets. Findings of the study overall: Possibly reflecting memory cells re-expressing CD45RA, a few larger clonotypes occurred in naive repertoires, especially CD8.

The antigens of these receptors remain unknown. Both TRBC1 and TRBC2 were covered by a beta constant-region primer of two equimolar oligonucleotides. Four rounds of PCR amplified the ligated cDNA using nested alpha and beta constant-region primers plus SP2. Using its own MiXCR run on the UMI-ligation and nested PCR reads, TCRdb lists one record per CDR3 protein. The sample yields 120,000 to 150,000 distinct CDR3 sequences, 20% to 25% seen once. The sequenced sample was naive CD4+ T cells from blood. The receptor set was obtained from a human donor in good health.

The DNA of the CDR3 is TGCAGCGTTGAAGGTGGCTTCGGGTTGGAGACCCAGTACTTC. Translated, it gives CSVEGGFGLETQYF. The chain uses TRBV29-1 and TRBJ2-5, with unresolved D. The V end was cut by 1 base, the J end by 5 bases, with 14 bases between. Per germline, CDR1 SQVTM and CDR2 ANQGSEA. The CDR3 has 14 amino acids.

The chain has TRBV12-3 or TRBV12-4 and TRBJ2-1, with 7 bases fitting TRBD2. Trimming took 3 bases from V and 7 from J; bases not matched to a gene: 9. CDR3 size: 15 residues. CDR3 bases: TGTGCCAGCAGTTTTAGCCTAGCGGATAGGAATGAGCAGTTCTTC. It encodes CASSFSLADRNEQFF.

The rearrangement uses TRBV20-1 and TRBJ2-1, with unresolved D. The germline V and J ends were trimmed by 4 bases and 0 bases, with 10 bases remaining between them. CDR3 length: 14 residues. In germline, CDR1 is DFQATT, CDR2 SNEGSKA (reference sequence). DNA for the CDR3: TGCAGTGCTATCGTAGTTTACTCCTACAATGAGCAGTTCTTC. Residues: CSAIVVYSYNEQFF.

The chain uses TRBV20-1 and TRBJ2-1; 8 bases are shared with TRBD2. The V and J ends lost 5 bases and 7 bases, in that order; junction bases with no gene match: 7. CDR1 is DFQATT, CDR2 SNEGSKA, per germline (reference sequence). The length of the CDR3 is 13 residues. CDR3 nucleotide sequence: TGCAGTGCTCTGGGACTAGTAGTAAATGAGCAGTTCTTC. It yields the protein CSALGLVVNEQFF.

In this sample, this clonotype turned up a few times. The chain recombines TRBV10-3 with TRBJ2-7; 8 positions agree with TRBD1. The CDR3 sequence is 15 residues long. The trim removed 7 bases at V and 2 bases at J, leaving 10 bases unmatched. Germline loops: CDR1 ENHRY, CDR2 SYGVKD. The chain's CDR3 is CAIKEGQGAAYEQYF. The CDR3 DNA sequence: TGTGCCATCAAAGAAGGCCAGGGGGCAGCCTACGAGCAGTACTTC.

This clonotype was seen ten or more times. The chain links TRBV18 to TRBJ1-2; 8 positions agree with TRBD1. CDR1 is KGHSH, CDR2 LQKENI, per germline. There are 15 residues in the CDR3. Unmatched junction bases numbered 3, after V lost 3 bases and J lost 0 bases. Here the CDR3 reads CASSPRQGSNYGYTF. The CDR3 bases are TGTGCCAGCTCACCCCGACAGGGGTCTAACTATGGCTACACCTTC.

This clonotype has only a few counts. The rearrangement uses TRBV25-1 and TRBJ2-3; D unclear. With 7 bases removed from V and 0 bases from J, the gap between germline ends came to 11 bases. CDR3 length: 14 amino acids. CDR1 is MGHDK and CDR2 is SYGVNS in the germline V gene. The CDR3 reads CASTLAASTDTQYF. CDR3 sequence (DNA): TGTGCCAGCACCCTTGCCGCTAGCACAGATACGCAGTATTTT. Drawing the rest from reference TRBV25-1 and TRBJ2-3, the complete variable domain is EADIYQTPRYLVIGTGKKITLECSQTMGHDKMYWYQQDPGMELHLIHYSYGVNSTEKGDLSSESTVSRIRTEHFPLTLESARPSHTSQYLCASTLAASTDTQYFGPGTRLTVL.

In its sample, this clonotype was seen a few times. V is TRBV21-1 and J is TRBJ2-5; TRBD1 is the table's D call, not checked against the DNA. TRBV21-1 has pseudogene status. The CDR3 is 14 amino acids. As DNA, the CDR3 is TGTGCCAGCAGCGAACCACGAGGGGGAGAGACCCAGTACTTC. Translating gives CASSEPRGGETQYF.

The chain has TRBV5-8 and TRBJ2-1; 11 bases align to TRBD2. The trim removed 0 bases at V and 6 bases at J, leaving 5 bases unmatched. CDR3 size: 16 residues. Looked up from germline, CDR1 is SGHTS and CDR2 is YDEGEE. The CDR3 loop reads CASSLAVLAGGNEQFF. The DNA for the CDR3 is TGTGCCAGCAGCTTGGCCGTCCTAGCGGGGGGCAATGAGCAGTTCTTC.

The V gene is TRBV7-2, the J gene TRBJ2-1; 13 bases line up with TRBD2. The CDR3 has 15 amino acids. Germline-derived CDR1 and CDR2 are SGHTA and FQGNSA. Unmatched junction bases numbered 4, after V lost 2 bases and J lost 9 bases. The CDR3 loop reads CASSLRTSGSSEQFF. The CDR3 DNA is TGTGCCAGCAGCTTAAGGACTAGCGGGAGTTCTGAGCAGTTCTTC.

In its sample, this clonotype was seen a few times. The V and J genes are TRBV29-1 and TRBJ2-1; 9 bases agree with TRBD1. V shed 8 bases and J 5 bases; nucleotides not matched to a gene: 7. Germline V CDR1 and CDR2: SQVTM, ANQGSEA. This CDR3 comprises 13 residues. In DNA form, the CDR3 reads TGCAGCACCGAAAGGGACAGGGACAATGAGCAGTTCTTC. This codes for CSTERDRDNEQFF.

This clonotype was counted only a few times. The CDR3 DNA reads as TGTGCCAGCAGCTACCGATCTAGCGGGCATTACAATGAGCAGTTCTTC. Encoded protein: CASSYRSSGHYNEQFF. J is TRBJ2-1 and V is TRBV7-6, with 8 nucleotides matching TRBD2. CDR1 SGHVS and CDR2 FNYEAQ come from the germline V gene. The CDR3 is 16 amino acids. V was clipped by 4 bases and J by 4 bases; unmatched bases: 9.

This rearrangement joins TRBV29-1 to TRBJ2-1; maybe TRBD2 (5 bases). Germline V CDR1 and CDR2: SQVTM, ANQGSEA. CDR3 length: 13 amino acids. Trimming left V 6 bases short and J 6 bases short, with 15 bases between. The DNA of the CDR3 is TGCAGCGTGGCGGGTCTCCCAGGCAATGAGCAGTTCTTC. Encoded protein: CSVAGLPGNEQFF.

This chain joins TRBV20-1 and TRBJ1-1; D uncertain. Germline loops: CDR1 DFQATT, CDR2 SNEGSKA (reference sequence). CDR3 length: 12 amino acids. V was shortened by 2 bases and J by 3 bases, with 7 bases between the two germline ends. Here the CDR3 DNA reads TGCAGTGCTAGACCGCATCACACTGAAGCTTTCTTT. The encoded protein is CSARPHHTEAFF.

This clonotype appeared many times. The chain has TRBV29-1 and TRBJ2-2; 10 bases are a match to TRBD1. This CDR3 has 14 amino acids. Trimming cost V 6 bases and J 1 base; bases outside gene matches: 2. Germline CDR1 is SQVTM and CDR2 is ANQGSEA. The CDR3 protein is CSVWTGGNTGELFF. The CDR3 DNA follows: TGCAGCGTCTGGACAGGGGGGAACACCGGGGAGCTGTTTTTT.

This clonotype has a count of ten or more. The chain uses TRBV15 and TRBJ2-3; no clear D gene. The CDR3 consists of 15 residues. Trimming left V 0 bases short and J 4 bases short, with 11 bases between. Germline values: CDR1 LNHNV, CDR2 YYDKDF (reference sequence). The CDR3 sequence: CATSRDAASADTQYF. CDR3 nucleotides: TGTGCCACCAGCAGAGATGCCGCCTCCGCAGATACGCAGTATTTT. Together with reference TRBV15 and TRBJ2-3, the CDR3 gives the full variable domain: DAMVIQNPRYQVTQFGKPVTLSCSQTLNHNVMYWYQQKSSQAPKLLFHYYDKDFNNEADTPDNFQSRRPNTSFCFLDIRSPGLGDTAMYLCATSRDAASADTQYFGPGTRLTVL.

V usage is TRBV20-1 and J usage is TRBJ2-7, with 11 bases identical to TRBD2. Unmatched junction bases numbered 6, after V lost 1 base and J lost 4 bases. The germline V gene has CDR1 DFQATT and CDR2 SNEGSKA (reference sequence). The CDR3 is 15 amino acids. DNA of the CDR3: TGCAGTGCTAGAGGTATGACTAGCGGGATGTACGAGCAGTACTTC. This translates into CSARGMTSGMYEQYF.